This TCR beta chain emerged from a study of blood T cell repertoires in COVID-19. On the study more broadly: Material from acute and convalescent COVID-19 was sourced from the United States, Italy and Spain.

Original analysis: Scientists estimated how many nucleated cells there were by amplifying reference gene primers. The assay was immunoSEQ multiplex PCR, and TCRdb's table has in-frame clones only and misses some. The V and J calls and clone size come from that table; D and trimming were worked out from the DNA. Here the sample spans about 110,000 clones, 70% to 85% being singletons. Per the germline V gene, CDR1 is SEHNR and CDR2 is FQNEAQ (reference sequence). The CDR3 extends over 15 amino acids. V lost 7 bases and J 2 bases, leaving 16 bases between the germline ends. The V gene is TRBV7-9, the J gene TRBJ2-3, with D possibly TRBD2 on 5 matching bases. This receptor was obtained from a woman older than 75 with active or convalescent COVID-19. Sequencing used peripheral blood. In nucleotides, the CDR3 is TGTGCCAGCACGGCGGAGGCCCGGAACACAGATACGCAGTATTTT. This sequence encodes CASTAEARNTDTQYF.